The next 25 T cell receptor beta chains were all read from a single sample in a study of cytomegalovirus exposure and HLA in healthy donors. PCR primers comprised 60 Vbeta and 13 Jbeta primers. Clones were sequenced by immunoSEQ multiplex PCR, and TCRdb holds only the in-frame ones, with some missing. This sample has about 72,000 clones, with around four fifths found just once. Sequenced: PBMCs. These receptors came from a human donor in good health.

The V and J genes are TRBV9 and TRBJ1-3; tentatively, D is TRBD1 (6 bases). The V end was cut by 0 bases, the J end by 0 bases, with 16 bases between. This CDR3 has 18 residues. Per germline, CDR1 SGDLS and CDR2 YYNGEE. The CDR3, as DNA: TGTGCCAGCAGCGTAGATTCGGGGGGCTCCGGCTCTGGAAACACCATATATTTT. Protein: CASSVDSGGSGSGNTIYF.

The count of this clone is one. The J gene is TRBJ1-5, the V gene TRBV12-5; D ambiguous. V was shortened by 0 bases and J by 9 bases, with 9 bases between the two germline ends. This CDR3 region has 13 residues. Germline lookup yields CDR1 LGHNT and CDR2 FRNRAP. CDR3 DNA sequence: TGTGCTAGTGGTTTGGTCCTAGGAGGGCCCCAGCATTTT. This translates into CASGLVLGGPQHF.

The rearrangement joins TRBV28 to TRBJ2-5; D ambiguous. The CDR3 is 15 residues long. CDR1 is MDHEN, CDR2 SYDVKM, per germline. Trimming took 1 base from V and 4 from J, leaving 13 bases between them. CDR3 in DNA: TGTGCCAGCAGTTTATCCCCCCGAGGCTTAGAGACCCAGTACTTC. This encodes CASSLSPRGLETQYF.

The gene calls are TRBV7-8 and TRBJ1-3, with 7 bases that match TRBD1. Germline-derived CDR1 and CDR2 are SGHVS and FQNEAQ. The CDR3 length is 16 residues. V shed 4 bases and J 9 bases; nucleotides not matched to a gene: 15. The CDR3 loop is CASSWGQQIAGGTIYF. In DNA, the CDR3 is TGTGCCAGCAGCTGGGGACAGCAAATAGCTGGAGGCACCATATATTTT.

The chain is built from TRBV2 and TRBJ1-2; TRBD1 aligns across 8 bases. The CDR3 length is 17 residues. Germline trimming cut 6 bases from V and 4 bases from J; bases unmatched to any gene: 16. CDR1 and CDR2 (germline): SNHLY, FYNNEI. Here the CDR3 reads CASSPRVAGGGLYGYTF. In DNA, the CDR3 is TGTGCCAGCAGCCCGAGGGTGGCAGGGGGCGGTCTCTATGGCTACACCTTC.

The gene calls are TRBV11-2 and TRBJ2-5; D not certain. V shed 1 base and J shed 5 bases, with 8 bases lying between them. Per the germline V gene, CDR1 is SGHAT and CDR2 is FQNNGV. This CDR3 spans 13 amino acids. This CDR3 reads CASSLAQRETQYF. The CDR3 region has the DNA TGTGCCAGCAGCTTAGCCCAGAGGGAGACCCAGTACTTC.

The rearrangement links TRBV4-3 to TRBJ2-7, with D tentatively TRBD1 (6 bases). V was shortened by 3 bases and J by 1 base, with 16 bases between the two germline ends. Germline CDR1 and CDR2: LGHNA and YSLEER. The CDR3 runs to 16 residues. The DNA for the CDR3 is TGCGCCAGCAGCCAGGAACCTACCGGGACATCCTACGAGCAGTACTTC. This encodes CASSQEPTGTSYEQYF.

The gene calls are TRBV7-9 and TRBJ2-2; the D is unclear. There are 13 residues in the CDR3. Per germline, CDR1 SEHNR and CDR2 FQNEAQ (reference sequence). Trimming removed 3 bases at V and 6 bases at J, with 8 bases between. For the CDR3, the DNA is TGTGCCAGCAGCTTTATATCGGCCGGGGAGCTGTTTTTT. It specifies CASSFISAGELFF.

The rearrangement links TRBV6-5 to TRBJ1-2; D perhaps matches TRBD1 (5 bases). Germline V CDR1 and CDR2: MNHEY, SVGAGI. The CDR3 totals 14 residues. V lost 1 base and J 6 bases, leaving 12 bases between the germline ends. The CDR3 sequence: CASSYYRGGDGYTF. In nucleotides, the CDR3 is TGTGCCAGCAGTTACTACCGGGGGGGAGATGGCTACACCTTC.

The gene calls are TRBV30 and TRBJ1-3; D call uncertain. This CDR3 is 12 amino acids long. Trimming shortened V by 5 bases and J by 0 bases, and 5 bases separated the two germline ends. Germline V gene sequence: CDR1 GTSNPN, CDR2 SVGIG (reference sequence). The CDR3 loop is CAWESSGNTIYF. CDR3 DNA sequence: TGTGCCTGGGAGAGCTCTGGAAACACCATATATTTT. Full variable domain (remainder filled in from reference TRBV30 and TRBJ1-3): SQTIHQWPATLVQPVGSPLSLECTVEGTSNPNLYWYRQAAGRGLQLLFYSVGIGQISSEVPQNLSASRPQDRQFILSSKKLLLSDSGFYLCAWESSGNTIYFGEGSWLTVV.

The rearrangement uses TRBV5-1 and TRBJ1-2; TRBD1 matches at 9 bases. The junction had 7 bases not matched to a gene; V was cut back by 3 bases and J by 7 bases. Germline V CDR1 and CDR2: SGHRS, YFSETQ. There are 14 residues in the CDR3. Written as DNA, the CDR3 is TGCGCCAGCAGCTCAGGACAGGGGAGGCGTGGCTACACCTTC. Its translation is CASSSGQGRRGYTF.

The count of this clone is one. The V gene is TRBV6-6, the J gene TRBJ1-5; TRBD1 aligns across 9 bases. Germline loops: CDR1 MNHNY, CDR2 SVGAGI (reference sequence). J was trimmed by 4 bases and V by 2 bases; bases with no gene match: 6. The CDR3 spans 16 residues. The CDR3 spells CASSYPRDRENQPQHF. CDR3 DNA sequence: TGTGCCAGCAGTTACCCCCGGGACAGGGAAAATCAGCCCCAGCATTTT.

The chain carries TRBV9 and TRBJ2-5; D possibly corresponds to TRBD1 (5 bases). V was clipped by 0 bases and J by 5 bases, with 14 bases between them. The germline V gene encodes CDR1 SGDLS and CDR2 YYNGEE. This CDR3 has 15 amino acids. Written as DNA, the CDR3 is TGTGCCAGCAGCGTAGATCCTCAGGGAAGGGAGACCCAGTACTTC. This translates into CASSVDPQGRETQYF.

This CDR3 reads CASSIGQTDGYTF. In DNA form, the CDR3 reads TGTGCCAGCAGCATTGGACAGACCGATGGCTACACCTTC. This chain links TRBV6-5 with TRBJ1-2; weak D call: TRBD1 (6 bases). The CDR3 consists of 13 residues. Between the trimmed V and J ends, which lost 6 bases and 6 bases, there was a span of 14 bases. Germline V gene data show CDR1 as MNHEY and CDR2 as SVGAGI.

This clone has just a few counts. The CDR3 loop is CASSSPGTGDEKLFF. The CDR3 DNA follows: TGTGCCAGTAGTAGCCCCGGGACAGGGGATGAAAAACTGTTTTTT. The genes are TRBV19 and TRBJ1-4; 10 positions agree with TRBD1. CDR1 and CDR2 from the germline V gene are LNHDA and SQIVND (reference sequence). The length of the CDR3 is 15 residues. V lost 4 bases and J lost 6; bases outside the gene matches: 5.

This clone has just a few counts. This rearrangement joins TRBV6-4 to TRBJ2-1, with TRBD2 identical over 7 bases. The CDR3 spans 17 residues. Germline V CDR1 and CDR2: MRHNA, SNTAGT. The ends lost 0 bases at V and 0 bases at J; junction bases unmatched: 5. CDR3 loop: CASSDSSWTSSYNEQFF. CDR3 coding DNA: TGTGCCAGCAGTGACTCGAGTTGGACTAGCTCCTACAATGAGCAGTTCTTC.

The chain carries TRBV7-9 and TRBJ2-5; unclear D gene. The CDR3 loop spans 14 amino acids. The V gene lost 1 base and the J gene lost 2 bases, with 8 bases spanning the gap. Germline V lookup: CDR1 SEHNR, CDR2 FQNEAQ (reference sequence). CDR3 nucleotides: TGTGCCAGCAGCTTAGTCGGTATACAAGAGACCCAGTACTTC. Translating it yields CASSLVGIQETQYF.

The rearrangement joins TRBV5-4 to TRBJ2-1, with 12 bases that match TRBD2. V trimming: 7 bases; J trimming: 5 bases; junction bases outside the gene matches: 7. This CDR3 comprises 15 residues. CDR1 and CDR2 from the germline V gene are SGHNT and YYREEE (reference sequence). The CDR3 sequence is CASGSRTSGDNEQFF. CDR3 nucleotide sequence: TGTGCCAGCGGTTCCCGGACTAGCGGGGACAATGAGCAGTTCTTC.

The chain has TRBV19 and TRBJ2-1, with D perhaps TRBD1 (6 bases). V was clipped by 4 bases and J by 0 bases, with 13 bases between them. Germline CDR1 and CDR2: LNHDA and SQIVND (reference sequence). The CDR3 has 16 amino acids. This chain's CDR3 is CASSKTTGFSYNEQFF. The CDR3 coding sequence is TGTGCCAGTAGTAAAACGACAGGTTTCTCCTACAATGAGCAGTTCTTC.

This chain connects TRBV6-1 to TRBJ1-1; TRBD1 is a possible D gene (5 bases). Germline CDR1 MNHNS, CDR2 SASEGT. The CDR3 has 15 residues. Between the trimmed V and J ends, which lost 1 base and 4 bases, there was a span of 13 bases. The CDR3 is CASSEDWGASTEAFF. The DNA of the CDR3 is TGTGCCAGCAGTGAAGATTGGGGCGCGAGCACTGAAGCTTTCTTT.

The rearrangement links TRBV30 to TRBJ1-1; TRBD1 aligns across 8 bases. V gave up 4 bases and J gave up 1 base; unmatched junction bases: 8. CDR1 and CDR2 from the germline V gene are GTSNPN and SVGIG (reference sequence). CDR3 length: 15 amino acids. CDR3 sequence reads: CAWTGQGGTNTEAFF. CDR3 sequence (DNA): TGTGCCTGGACTGGACAGGGTGGGACGAACACTGAAGCTTTCTTT.

The table lists this clone with a count of one. This chain connects TRBV4-1 to TRBJ2-3; TRBD2 agrees at 11 bases. Per germline, CDR1 MGHRA and CDR2 YSYEKL. Trimming took 4 bases from V and 0 from J; bases not matched to a gene: 3. CDR3 length: 16 residues. The CDR3 DNA reads as TGCGCCAGCAGCCTATGGACTAGCGGGAGCACAGATACGCAGTATTTT. Its translation is CASSLWTSGSTDTQYF.

This sequence joins TRBV15 and TRBJ1-1; TRBD1 is a possible D gene (5 bases). Trimming shortened V by 3 bases and J by 4 bases, and 18 bases separated the two germline ends. Germline-derived CDR1 and CDR2 are LNHNV and YYDKDF (reference sequence). The CDR3 is 16 amino acids. CDR3 nucleotides: TGTGCCACCAGCAGGGGGCGGGGAGTGGGGGGCACTGAAGCTTTCTTT. Translation gives CATSRGRGVGGTEAFF.

Regarding this clone: The junction shows a germline mismatch at one end, possibly a read error. The chain combines TRBV7-2 with TRBJ2-1; D possibly corresponds to TRBD1 (6 bases). There are 15 residues in the CDR3. Germline CDR1 SGHTA, CDR2 FQGNSA. Here the CDR3 DNA reads TGTGCCGGCAGCGGCACAGGGTGGTTGAACGATGAGCAGTTCTTC. This codes for CAGSGTGWLNDEQFF.

This clone was seen only a few times. The chain has TRBV19 and TRBJ2-5, with D possibly being TRBD1 (6 bases). The CDR3 is 14 residues long. The germline V and J ends were trimmed by 5 bases and 4 bases, with 14 bases remaining between them. The germline gives CDR1 LNHDA, CDR2 SQIVND (reference sequence). CDR3 coding DNA: TGTGCCAGTAGTGGTACAGGGACGCGAGAGACCCAGTACTTC. It encodes CASSGTGTRETQYF.